The 28 T cell receptor beta chains listed next were all sequenced from one sample in a study of blood T cell repertoires in COVID-19. The protocol was immunoSEQ multiplex PCR, while the TCRdb copy is restricted to in-frame clones and leaves out a portion. There are approximately 260,000 clones in the sample; around 82% occur only once, and more than 4.5% lies in the top ten. The material sequenced was peripheral blood. These TCRs come from a woman older than 75 with active or convalescent COVID-19.

The DNA for the CDR3 is TGCGCCAGCAGCTCCGGACAGGGTGATGGCTACACCTTC. Its translation is CASSSGQGDGYTF. The V call is TRBV5-1, the J call TRBJ1-2; 8 positions match TRBD1. The V gene's germline CDR1 is SGHRS and CDR2 YFSETQ. V shed 3 bases and J 6 bases; nucleotides not matched to a gene: 4. The CDR3 sequence is 13 residues long.

The chain is built from TRBV25-1 and TRBJ2-3; possibly TRBD1 for D (5 bases). This CDR3 is built from 13 residues. With 6 bases removed from V and 1 base from J, the gap between germline ends came to 8 bases. Germline loops: CDR1 MGHDK, CDR2 SYGVNS. The CDR3 DNA reads TGTGCCAGCAGCCCGACAGGCACAGATACGCAGTATTTT. This translates into CASSPTGTDTQYF.

This chain connects TRBV20-1 to TRBJ1-6; perhaps TRBD1 as D (5 bases). CDR3 size: 16 residues. With 3 bases removed from V and 6 bases from J, the gap between germline ends came to 18 bases. The germline V gene encodes CDR1 DFQATT and CDR2 SNEGSKA (reference sequence). The CDR3 spells CSASMGLGQGNSPLHF. The CDR3 nucleotides read TGCAGTGCTAGTATGGGTTTGGGGCAGGGTAATTCACCCCTCCACTTT.

This chain links TRBV5-1 with TRBJ2-7, with D maybe TRBD1 (6 bases). Germline assignment: CDR1 SGHRS and CDR2 YFSETQ. The CDR3 is 13 amino acids. V dropped 0 bases and J dropped 6 bases, with 10 bases sitting between them. The CDR3 sequence is CASSLGDIGEQYF. DNA for the CDR3: TGCGCCAGCAGCTTGGGGGACATTGGCGAGCAGTACTTC.

Regarding this clone: At one boundary the junction diverges from the germline segment, which might be a read error. The gene calls are TRBV7-7 and TRBJ2-2; 7 nucleotides agree with TRBD1. This CDR3 has 17 amino acids. Germline V gene data show CDR1 as SSHAT and CDR2 as FNYEAQ (reference sequence). The CDR3 is CASSLLGIDRDTGELFF. CDR3 sequence (DNA): TGTGCTAGCAGCTTACTGGGGATTGACAGGGACACCGGGGAGCTGTTTTTT.

This clone was seen only a few times. The chain joins TRBV5-6 to TRBJ2-7; 9 nucleotides agree with TRBD1. V shed 4 bases and J 5 bases; nucleotides not matched to a gene: 13. Germline V gene sequence: CDR1 SGHDT, CDR2 YYEEEE. This CDR3 is 16 amino acids long. The CDR3: CASSLPAGTGYHEQYF. CDR3 coding DNA: TGTGCCAGCAGCCTGCCAGCGGGGACAGGGTACCACGAGCAGTACTTC. Full variable domain (outside the CDR3, taken from reference TRBV5-6 and TRBJ2-7): DAGVTQSPTHLIKTRGQQVTLRCSPKSGHDTVSWYQQALGQGPQFIFQYYEEEERQRGNFPDRFSGHQFPNYSSELNVNALLLGDSALYLCASSLPAGTGYHEQYFGPGTRLTVT.

The rearrangement links TRBV10-3 to TRBJ2-3; the match to TRBD2 covers 7 bases. Germline V lookup: CDR1 ENHRY, CDR2 SYGVKD. This CDR3 has 14 residues. J gave up 4 bases and V 6 bases, and 7 bases lay outside the gene matches. CDR3 region: CAISPGRDADTQYF. In DNA form, the CDR3 reads TGTGCCATCAGCCCGGGGAGGGACGCAGATACGCAGTATTTT.

The rearrangement uses TRBV3-1 (or the pseudogene TRBV3-2) and TRBJ2-7; weak D call: TRBD2 (6 bases). This CDR3 is 17 amino acids long. CDR1 LGHDT and CDR2 YNNKEL come from the germline V gene (reference sequence). V lost 4 bases and J lost 2, with 21 bases in between. The CDR3 region has the DNA TGTGCCAGCAGCCGCCGTGGTGGCGGAGGGCCTCCCTACGAGCAGTACTTC. This gives the protein CASSRRGGGGPPYEQYF.

This rearrangement joins TRBV5-6 to TRBJ1-6; D ambiguous. Germline V gene lookup returns CDR1 SGHDT and CDR2 YYEEEE. The CDR3 runs to 12 residues. V was trimmed by 0 bases and J by 14 bases, leaving 9 bases between them. The CDR3 sequence: CASSLVEGSLHF. CDR3 in DNA: TGTGCCAGCAGCTTGGTGGAGGGTTCCCTCCACTTT. Full variable domain (remainder filled in from reference TRBV5-6 and TRBJ1-6): DAGVTQSPTHLIKTRGQQVTLRCSPKSGHDTVSWYQQALGQGPQFIFQYYEEEERQRGNFPDRFSGHQFPNYSSELNVNALLLGDSALYLCASSLVEGSLHFGNGTRLTVT.

On this clone itself: The sample carries other DNA sequences with the same CDR3. The chain is built from TRBV5-4 and TRBJ1-1; possibly TRBD1 for D (6 bases). Germline CDR1 is SGHNT and CDR2 is YYREEE (reference sequence). The V end was cut by 0 bases, the J end by 0 bases, with 15 bases between. This CDR3 is 17 amino acids long. The CDR3 protein is CASSLDRVGVMNTEAFF. In DNA form, the CDR3 reads TGTGCCAGCAGCTTGGACAGGGTGGGCGTGATGAACACTGAAGCTTTCTTT. The variable domain in full, with the rest retrieved from reference TRBV5-4 and TRBJ1-1, is ETGVTQSPTHLIKTRGQQVTLRCSSQSGHNTVSWYQQALGQGPQFIFQYYREEENGRGNFPPRFSGLQFPNYSSELNVNALELDDSALYLCASSLDRVGVMNTEAFFGQGTRLTVV.

The rearrangement joins TRBV20-1 to TRBJ2-3; 9 nucleotides match TRBD2. This CDR3 has 14 residues. CDR1 and CDR2 from the germline V gene are DFQATT and SNEGSKA (reference sequence). After removal of 3 bases from V and 3 bases from J, the junction contained 4 bases not matched to a gene. As DNA, the CDR3 is TGCAGTGCTAGTCGCGGGGGGGGTACAGATACGCAGTATTTT. Translating gives CSASRGGGTDTQYF.

The rearrangement links TRBV7-6 to TRBJ1-4, with D perhaps TRBD1 (5 bases). Trimming pared 0 bases from V and 4 bases from J, leaving 9 bases between. CDR1 and CDR2 from the germline V gene are SGHVS and FNYEAQ. The CDR3 sequence is 15 residues long. CDR3 coding DNA: TGTGCCAGCAGCTTAGCGCCCGGGGGTAATGAAAAACTGTTTTTT. Protein: CASSLAPGGNEKLFF. Supplemented by reference TRBV7-6 and TRBJ1-4, the full variable domain reads GAGVSQSPRYKVTKRGQDVALRCDPISGHVSLYWYRQALGQGPEFLTYFNYEAQQDKSGLPNDRFSAERPEGSISTLTIQRTEQRDSAMYRCASSLAPGGNEKLFFGSGTQLSVL.

The chain is built from TRBV19 and TRBJ1-1, with 11 bases aligning to TRBD1. The V gene end was trimmed by 2 bases and the J gene end by 4 bases; junction bases not matched to a gene: 18. This CDR3 comprises 20 residues. Germline CDR1 LNHDA, CDR2 SQIVND (reference sequence). CDR3 loop: CASSITDRGLVFREGTEAFF. The CDR3 nucleotides are TGTGCCAGTAGTATAACGGACAGGGGGCTAGTTTTTAGGGAGGGCACTGAAGCTTTCTTT.

This clone was counted a single time. This chain joins TRBV6-4 and TRBJ2-3; TRBD2 matches at 7 bases. V dropped 0 bases and J dropped 0; count of bases not matched to a gene: 3. This CDR3 is 16 amino acids long. Germline V CDR1 and CDR2: MRHNA, SNTAGT. The CDR3 loop reads CASSDSSGGSTDTQYF. CDR3 coding DNA: TGTGCCAGCAGTGACTCTTCGGGGGGTAGCACAGATACGCAGTATTTT.

The chain joins TRBV6-6 to TRBJ2-3; 10 nucleotides match TRBD2. Germline CDR1 MNHNY, CDR2 SVGAGI (reference sequence). CDR3 length: 15 residues. Germline trimming cut 5 bases from V and 2 bases from J; bases unmatched to any gene: 4. This CDR3 reads CASSAGTSDTDTQYF. CDR3 sequence (DNA): TGTGCCAGCAGTGCCGGGACTAGCGACACAGATACGCAGTATTTT.

The CDR3 DNA reads as TGCAGTGCTAGTTTTCGGCGGAACTATGGCTACACCTTC. It translates to CSASFRRNYGYTF. The chain has TRBV20-1 and TRBJ1-2; D gene unclear. Trimming removed 3 bases at V and 2 bases at J, with 10 bases between. CDR3 length: 13 amino acids. From germline, CDR1 is DFQATT and CDR2 SNEGSKA (reference sequence).

This clone was seen a handful of times. The rearrangement uses TRBV19 and TRBJ1-6, with TRBD1 identical over 7 bases. The V segment lost 5 bases and the J segment 1 base; nucleotides outside the gene matches: 8. This CDR3 has 17 amino acids. Per the germline V gene, CDR1 is LNHDA and CDR2 is SQIVND (reference sequence). As DNA, the CDR3 is TGTGCCAGTAGTTCACGGGACAGAGGATCCTATAATTCACCCCTCCACTTT. It specifies CASSSRDRGSYNSPLHF.

This chain links TRBV4-1 with TRBJ2-7; possible D gene TRBD1, 6 bases. Germline values: CDR1 MGHRA, CDR2 YSYEKL. V lost 4 bases, J lost 2 bases, and 18 bases lay in between. CDR3 size: 16 residues. The CDR3 DNA reads TGCGCCAGCAGCCGCAGGGCCCACGACAGGCCCTACGAGCAGTACTTC. It is translated as CASSRRAHDRPYEQYF.

The CDR3 DNA reads as TGTGCCAGCAGCCAAGATTTCAGGGGGCTTTACACCATATATTTT. Protein product: CASSQDFRGLYTIYF. The chain employs TRBV3-1 (or the pseudogene TRBV3-2) and TRBJ1-3; 8 positions match TRBD1. CDR3 size: 15 residues. Germline CDR1 LGHDT, CDR2 YNNKEL (reference sequence). V lost 0 bases to trimming and J lost 8 bases; unmatched junction nucleotides: 6.

The chain is built from TRBV5-4 and TRBJ2-5; D is ambiguous. In germline, CDR1 is SGHNT, CDR2 YYREEE (reference sequence). The V end lost 1 base, the J end lost 5 bases, and 6 bases lay between the germline ends. This CDR3 has 12 residues. CDR3 DNA: TGTGCCAGCAGCTTGTACGGGGAGACCCAGTACTTC. Protein sequence: CASSLYGETQYF.

J is TRBJ1-2 and V is TRBV11-2; a possible D gene is TRBD1 (6 bases). This CDR3 has 13 residues. Germline V gene lookup returns CDR1 SGHAT and CDR2 FQNNGV. V lost 1 base to trimming and J lost 7 bases, with 10 bases between them. The CDR3 DNA sequence: TGTGCCAGCAGCTTAGTACAGGGTACTGGCTACACCTTC. Translating it yields CASSLVQGTGYTF.

Only one count was recorded for this clone. V gene TRBV19 combines with J gene TRBJ1-1; D gene ambiguous. Trimming removed 3 bases from V and 1 base from J, with 6 bases in between. The CDR3 is made up of 13 amino acids. Germline V gene sequence: CDR1 LNHDA, CDR2 SQIVND (reference sequence). CDR3 in DNA: TGTGCCAGTAGTATCCGAGGGAACACTGAAGCTTTCTTT. This codes for CASSIRGNTEAFF. The complete variable domain, with remaining parts taken from reference TRBV19 and TRBJ1-1, reads DGGITQSPKYLFRKEGQNVTLSCEQNLNHDAMYWYRQDPGQGLRLIYYSQIVNDFQKGDIAEGYSVSREKKESFPLTVTSAQKNPTAFYLCASSIRGNTEAFFGQGTRLTVV.

The J gene is TRBJ1-4, the V gene TRBV7-9; a possible D gene is TRBD1 (6 bases). Between the trimmed V and J ends, which lost 1 base and 7 bases, there was a span of 19 bases. The CDR3 contains 17 residues. CDR1 and CDR2 from the germline V gene are SEHNR and FQNEAQ (reference sequence). The DNA for the CDR3 is TGTGCCAGCAGCTTAGGATCTTACGACAGGAGGCGTGAAAAACTGTTTTTT. Translation gives CASSLGSYDRRREKLFF.

The table lists this clone with a count of one. The rearrangement links TRBV29-1 to TRBJ2-5, with TRBD1 matching over 9 bases. Germline trimming cut 6 bases from V and 1 base from J; bases unmatched to any gene: 0. Germline V gene data show CDR1 as SQVTM and CDR2 as ANQGSEA. The CDR3 loop spans 12 amino acids. The CDR3 spells CSVDRGQETQYF. The CDR3 DNA follows: TGCAGCGTGGACAGGGGCCAAGAGACCCAGTACTTC.

V and J are TRBV19 and TRBJ1-3; D not certain. Germline CDR1 is LNHDA and CDR2 is SQIVND (reference sequence). V was pared by 5 bases and J by 0 bases, with 11 bases between. CDR3 size: 15 residues. Here the CDR3 DNA reads TGTGCCAGTAGTTCTCGACTCCACTCTGGAAACACCATATATTTT. Residues: CASSSRLHSGNTIYF.

The V call is TRBV5-1, the J call TRBJ1-2; a possible D gene is TRBD1 (5 bases). This CDR3 has 16 residues. CDR1 is SGHRS, CDR2 YFSETQ, per germline. With 4 bases removed from V and 4 bases from J, the gap between germline ends came to 20 bases. The DNA for the CDR3 is TGCGCCAGCAGCCCCGGGACTGACTCTTGGGCCTATGGCTACACCTTC. As protein: CASSPGTDSWAYGYTF.

In the case of this clone: This sample also contains other DNA sequences that code for the same CDR3. The chain is built from TRBV3-1 (or the pseudogene TRBV3-2) and TRBJ1-6; 9 bases align to TRBD1. This CDR3 region has 14 residues. The V and J ends lost 4 bases and 7 bases, in that order; junction bases with no gene match: 2. The germline CDR1 and CDR2 sequences are LGHDT and YNNKEL (reference sequence). The CDR3 DNA reads as TGTGCCAGCAGCCCCGGGACAGGGAATTCACCCCTCCACTTT. This codes for CASSPGTGNSPLHF.

This clone occurred a few times. The CDR3 DNA reads as TGTGCCAGTAGCCCACAGAATTCACCCCTCCACTTT. It encodes CASSPQNSPLHF. The rearrangement links TRBV19 to TRBJ1-6; D unclear. Germline V gene sequence: CDR1 LNHDA, CDR2 SQIVND (reference sequence). The CDR3 is made up of 12 amino acids. With 6 bases removed from V and 7 bases from J, the gap between germline ends came to 7 bases.